Detailed here is one T cell receptor beta chain. Its antigen is not identified. Clones were sequenced by immunoSEQ multiplex PCR, and TCRdb holds only the in-frame ones, with some missing. In the table there are around 160,000 clones, approximately 90% of which are singletons. The data stem from a study of cytomegalovirus exposure and HLA in healthy donors. Study conclusions and caveats: Most TCR sequences proved rare, with some public TCRs found in many donors.

This sequence originates from a young man in good health and CMV-seronegative. Sequencing used PBMCs.

CDR3 loop: CASSLASPWETEAFF. CDR3 DNA: TGCGCCAGCAGCTTGGCCAGCCCATGGGAGACTGAAGCTTTCTTT. The chain recombines TRBV5-1 with TRBJ1-1; D not certain. Trimming took off 0 bases at V and 5 bases at J, with 14 bases between the two ends. This CDR3 spans 15 amino acids. Germline assignment: CDR1 SGHRS and CDR2 YFSETQ.